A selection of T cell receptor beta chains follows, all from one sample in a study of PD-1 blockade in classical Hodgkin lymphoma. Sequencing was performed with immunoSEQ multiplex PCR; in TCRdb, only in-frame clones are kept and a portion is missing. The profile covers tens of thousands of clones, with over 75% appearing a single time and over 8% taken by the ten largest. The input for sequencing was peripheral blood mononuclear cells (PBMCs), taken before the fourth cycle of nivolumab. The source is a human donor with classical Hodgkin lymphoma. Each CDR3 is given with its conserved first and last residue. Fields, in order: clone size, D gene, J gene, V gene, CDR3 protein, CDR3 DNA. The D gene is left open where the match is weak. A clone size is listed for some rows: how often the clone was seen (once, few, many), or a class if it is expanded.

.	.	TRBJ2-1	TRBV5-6	CASSLVENNEQFF	TGTGCCAGCAGCTTAGTGGAAAACAATGAGCAGTTCTTC
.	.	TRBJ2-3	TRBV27	CASSPRTDTQYF	TGTGCCAGCAGTCCCCGCACAGATACGCAGTATTTT
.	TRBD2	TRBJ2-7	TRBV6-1	CASSETRGEGYEQYF	TGTGCCAGCAGTGAAACTAGAGGGGAGGGCTACGAGCAGTACTTC
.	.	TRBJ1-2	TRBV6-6	CASSYRGQTPQEGYTF	TGTGCCAGCAGTTACAGAGGTCAGACCCCTCAAGAGGGCTACACCTTC
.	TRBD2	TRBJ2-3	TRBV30	CAWSVLGGRESDTQYF	TGTGCCTGGAGTGTATTAGGCGGGAGGGAGTCAGATACGCAGTATTTT
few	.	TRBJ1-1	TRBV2	CASSETVSAFF	TGTGCCAGCAGTGAAACTGTTTCGGCTTTCTTT
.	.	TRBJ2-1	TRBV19	CASSVFGSVVGNEQFF	TGTGCCAGTAGTGTATTTGGTTCGGTCGTGGGCAATGAGCAGTTCTTC
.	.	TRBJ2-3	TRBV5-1	CASSKGDSTDTQYF	TGCGCCAGCAGCAAAGGAGACAGTACAGATACGCAGTATTTT
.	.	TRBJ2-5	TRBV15	CATSREETQYF	TGTGCCACCAGCCGTGAAGAGACCCAGTACTTC
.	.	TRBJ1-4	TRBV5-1	CASSNRGLNEKLFF	TGCGCCAGCAGCAACAGAGGCCTTAATGAAAAACTGTTTTTT
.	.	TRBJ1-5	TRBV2	CASSRGSNQPQHF	TGTGCCAGCAGTCGGGGTAGCAATCAGCCCCAGCATTTT
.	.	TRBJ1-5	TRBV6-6	CASSLVGQPQHF	TGTGCCAGCAGCCTGGTCGGCCAGCCCCAGCATTTT
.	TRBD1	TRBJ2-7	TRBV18	CASSPPAGGYEQYF	TGTGCCAGCTCACCACCTGCAGGGGGCTACGAGCAGTACTTC
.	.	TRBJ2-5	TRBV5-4	CASSLESTLSETQYF	TGTGCCAGCAGCTTGGAATCCACCTTGTCAGAGACCCAGTACTTC
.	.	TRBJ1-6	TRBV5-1	CASRRLAGEDRNSPLHF	TGCGCCAGTCGAAGGCTCGCTGGGGAAGATAGGAATTCACCCCTCCACTTT
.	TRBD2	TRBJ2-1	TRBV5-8	CASSLGVHSGASYNEQFF	TGTGCCAGCAGCTTGGGGGTTCATAGCGGGGCCTCCTACAATGAGCAGTTCTTC
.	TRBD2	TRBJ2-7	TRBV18	CASSPQSGLGSYEQYF	TGTGCCAGCTCACCCCAATCGGGACTAGGATCCTACGAGCAGTACTTC
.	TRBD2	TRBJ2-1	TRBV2	CASSGLAGGPYADEQFF	TGTGCCAGCAGCGGACTAGCGGGGGGGCCATACGCGGATGAGCAGTTCTTC
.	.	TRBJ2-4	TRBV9	CASSVERRGIQYF	TGTGCCAGCAGCGTAGAGAGGCGAGGCATTCAGTACTTC
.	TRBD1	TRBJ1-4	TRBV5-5	CASSLGGTGTNEKLFF	TGTGCCAGCAGCTTGGGTGGGACAGGGACTAATGAAAAACTGTTTTTT
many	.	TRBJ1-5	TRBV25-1	CASSGSTGLNQPQHF	TGTGCCAGCAGTGGCTCGACAGGCCTCAATCAGCCCCAGCATTTT
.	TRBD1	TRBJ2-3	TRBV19	CASRDGAGGTDTQYF	TGTGCCAGTAGGGACGGGGCAGGGGGTACAGATACGCAGTATTTT
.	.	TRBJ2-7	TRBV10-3	CAISGTNYEQYF	TGTGCCATCAGTGGGACTAACTACGAGCAGTACTTC
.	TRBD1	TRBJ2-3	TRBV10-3	CAISVKDRTTDTQYF	TGTGCCATCAGTGTGAAGGACAGGACCACAGATACGCAGTATTTT
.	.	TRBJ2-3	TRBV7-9	CASGQIPTDTQYF	TGTGCCAGTGGACAGATACCCACAGATACGCAGTATTTT
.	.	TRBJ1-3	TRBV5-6	CASINRAAGNTIYF	TGTGCCAGCATTAACAGGGCCGCAGGAAACACCATATATTTT
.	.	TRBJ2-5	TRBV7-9	CASSLVGTLETQYF	TGTGCCAGCAGCTTAGTTGGCACGCTCGAGACCCAGTACTTC
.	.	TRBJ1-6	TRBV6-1	CASIRQASYNSPLHF	TGTGCCAGCATTCGACAGGCCTCCTATAATTCACCCCTCCACTTT
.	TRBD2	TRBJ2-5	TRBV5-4	CASSLKLAGQETQYF	TGTGCCAGCAGCTTAAAACTAGCGGGGCAAGAGACCCAGTACTTC